This TCR beta chain was found in a study of beta chain features in type 1 diabetes listed by TCRdb under 2018. In terms of the full investigation: No differences in mean age, gender distribution, total cell number or subset yield were found between patients and healthy donors. A total of over 95,000,000 sorted cells were examined across all samples, and RNA yield correlated strongly with the number of cells per subset. In the study, recently diagnosed type 1 diabetes patients and matched healthy donors were compared on the TCRB repertoires of their sorted circulating CD4+ T cell subsets. Regulatory and stem cell-like memory subsets were isolated from only 8 patients and roughly 8 healthy donors, whereas naive and central memory subsets came from all 30 or so donors.

The High Capacity cDNA Reverse Transcription Kit was used to reverse transcribe all of the isolated RNA, meaning that expressed TCRB transcripts were what got sequenced. Deep immunoSEQ sequencing was applied to naive, central memory and regulatory T cell samples, giving an average of about 3.4 million total reads per sample. Sorted cells were lysed in RLT buffer, and RNA was extracted using DNase-treated RNeasy Micro or Mini kits according to cell number. To prevent cross-contamination, every cell subset was processed on its own, while patient and healthy donor samples were processed together. Using the immunoSEQ multiplex PCR, TCRB sequences were amplified from cDNA into 87-bp fragments spanning the CDR3 region. Sequencing of the amplicons was performed on the Illumina HiSeq platform. As for the authors' bioinformatics: Synthetic template baselines were used to correct PCR bias computationally, reads within Hamming distance 2 were collapsed together, and singletons that could not be merged were discarded. Reads were aligned against IMGT to assign V, D and J genes, CDR3 length and insertions or deletions at six rearrangement sites. Within each subset, clonotype counts were normalized to the number of sorted cells before true diversity and Gini coefficients were calculated with the tcR R package. The overlap coefficient, calculated on TCRB nucleotide sequences, was used to measure repertoire sharing. Out-of-frame TCRB sequences from naive cells were analyzed as a proxy for the pre-selection repertoire. TCRdb retrieved this table from immuneACCESS and kept in-frame rearrangements only. Not all clones are present; in checked studies, unresolved V genes account for under half, and no reason is known for the remainder. The V and J calls and clone size are taken from that table; D and trimming were inferred from the DNA. The sample records 250,000 to 300,000 clones, 14% of which are singletons. In total, the top ten clones hold less than 0.02% of the sample.

Each donor gave one peripheral blood draw, averaging roughly 120 mL, which was collected into heparinised tubes. A BD FACSAria II and a panel including CD45RO, CCR7, CD25, CD127, CD95 and CD27 were used to sort naive, central memory, regulatory and stem cell-like memory CD4+ T cells. Purity was above 98% for every sorted population. PBMCs were isolated right away by Lymphoprep density gradient centrifugation and were stained directly, without culture. So that batch effects would be minimized, each experiment stained and sorted samples in pairs, pairing one healthy donor with one patient. What the work shows at the level of the full study, not this receptor alone: Shorter templates might be favored by PCR, yet because patient and control samples were amplified and corrected together, any such skew would affect both groups equally. HLA sub-analyses involved small numbers of individuals, so any influence of HLA type on TCRB rearrangement remained unresolved. At VDJ recombination sites, type 1 diabetes patients had fewer insertions and more deleted nucleotides, which implies abnormalities in thymic rearrangement. A moderate but significant shortening of TCRB CDR3 length was observed in type 1 diabetes patients in all four CD4+ subsets. Because cDNA was sequenced instead of genomic DNA, activated cells with high expression could be over-represented, although the groups did not differ in activation or CD3 levels. Naive, central memory and regulatory TCRB repertoires appeared to be more alike among patients than among healthy donors.

Measured from the cysteine to the phenylalanine, the CDR3 is 13 residues long. Only the CDR3 region is kept as DNA, spanning 39 bases read in frame from base 1. Reading the germline V gene (reference sequence) gives CDR1 MNHNY and CDR2 SVGAGI. The V end loses 10 bases and the J end loses 4 bases, and a stretch of 11 bases separates them. This clone was observed a few times. Its antigen remains unidentified. No clone much larger than this one lies a single base away; base qualities are absent. The rearrangement joined TRBV6-6 to TRBJ2-6; TRBD2 is a possible D gene, resting on 5 matching bases. The sequence was collected from a man younger than 40 with type 1 diabetes. Sample: naive CD4+ T cells from blood. The sample's cell subset or site label is to be understood as: true naive CD4+ T cells. The DNA sequence is as follows: TGTGCCACCAAAGGAGGAGGGGCCAACGTCCTGACTTTC. This gives the protein CATKGGGANVLTF.